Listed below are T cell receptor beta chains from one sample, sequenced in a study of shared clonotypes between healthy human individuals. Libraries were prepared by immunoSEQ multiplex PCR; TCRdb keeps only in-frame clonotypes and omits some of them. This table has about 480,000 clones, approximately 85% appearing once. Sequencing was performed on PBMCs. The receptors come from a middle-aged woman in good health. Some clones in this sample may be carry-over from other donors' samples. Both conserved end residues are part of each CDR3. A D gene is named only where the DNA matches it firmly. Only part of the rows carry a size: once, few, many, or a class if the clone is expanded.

TGTGCCAGCTCACCACCGAGCCCTCGGAGGAATGAGCAGTTCTTC CASSPPSPRRNEQFF 15 TRBJ2-1 TRBV18 . few
TGTGCCAGCAGTTTATGGGAAGGGACAGTTCGGGATACGCAGTATTTT CASSLWEGTVRDTQYF 16 TRBJ2-3 TRBV28 TRBD1 once
TGCGCCAGCAGCTTGGCCCTCCAGACCCCGGGTAGCGAGCAGTACTTC CASSLALQTPGSEQYF 16 TRBJ2-7 TRBV5-1 . .
TGCGCCAGCAGCCAAGGCGTGGGGGGGGAGACCCAGTACTTC CASSQGVGGETQYF 14 TRBJ2-5 TRBV4-1 TRBD2 .
TGTGCCACCAGCAGTTTGACTAGCTACTACTCCTACAATGAGCAGTTCTTC CATSSLTSYYSYNEQFF 17 TRBJ2-1 TRBV15 TRBD2 .
TGTGCCAGCAGCCCCGGGGCAGGGCGCACTGAAGCTTTCTTT CASSPGAGRTEAFF 14 TRBJ1-1 TRBV14 . many
TGTGCCAGCAGCCCCCTCCGGGGGGCCGGGGAGCTGTTTTTT CASSPLRGAGELFF 14 TRBJ2-2 TRBV14 TRBD2 .
TGTGCCAGCAGGGGGGACAGTCCCGGCGAGCAGTACTTC CASRGDSPGEQYF 13 TRBJ2-7 TRBV6-6 TRBD1 .
TGTGCCAGCAGCCAAGTGGAGGACCCCAAAGAGCAGTACTTC CASSQVEDPKEQYF 14 TRBJ2-7 TRBV4-2 . many
TGTGCCATCAGTGAGTCGGTCACCCGCTCCTACAATGAGCAGTTCTTC CAISESVTRSYNEQFF 16 TRBJ2-1 TRBV10-3 . .
TGTGCCTGGAGTACAAACAGGGATTCACCCCTCCACTTT CAWSTNRDSPLHF 13 TRBJ1-6 TRBV30 . .
TGTGCCAGCAGCCGCCCAGATACGGTACAAGAGACCCAGTACTTC CASSRPDTVQETQYF 15 TRBJ2-5 TRBV4-2 . .
TGTGCCAGCAGCCCGTCAGGGGCGAATAATGAAAAACTGTTTTTT CASSPSGANNEKLFF 15 TRBJ1-4 TRBV5-4 . .
TGCGCCAGCAGCCCAAAAGTACAGGGCCACGAGTCACCCCTCCACTTT CASSPKVQGHESPLHF 16 TRBJ1-6 TRBV5-1 . few
TGTGCCAGCAGCTTAGTGCGAGGATATGGCGGGGAGCTGTTTTTT CASSLVRGYGGELFF 15 TRBJ2-2 TRBV7-2 . .
TGTGCCAGCAGCTCGAGAGCGAGGGCCTACGAGCAGTACTTC CASSSRARAYEQYF 14 TRBJ2-7 TRBV7-9 . .
TGTGCCAGCAGCTTATTTAGCGGGAGAAACACCGGGGAGCTGTTTTTT CASSLFSGRNTGELFF 16 TRBJ2-2 TRBV7-6 TRBD2 once
TGTGCCAGCAGTCCCGGGACAGGCCACTACGAGCAGTACTTC CASSPGTGHYEQYF 14 TRBJ2-7 TRBV27 TRBD1 .
TGTGCCAGCAGCCAAGAGTGGGGCGGGGGGGCAACTAATGAAAAACTGTTTTTT CASSQEWGGGATNEKLFF 18 TRBJ1-4 TRBV4-2 . few
TGTGCCAGCTCACTATACCGAGCAGCATACCCGTTCTTC CASSLYRAAYPFF 13 TRBJ2-1 TRBV18 . .
TGTGCCAGCAGTGAAAGTAGGGGAACCTATGGCTACACCTTC CASSESRGTYGYTF 14 TRBJ1-2 TRBV2 . .
TGCAGCGCCGGACTGGACGGACACTCTGGAAACACCATATATTTT CSAGLDGHSGNTIYF 15 TRBJ1-3 TRBV29-1 . .
TGTGCCAGTAGTATCCTAGGGACAAAAACTAGCGGCGATGACAATGAGCAGTTCTTC CASSILGTKTSGDDNEQFF 19 TRBJ2-1 TRBV19 TRBD2 few
TGTGCCAGCAGCTTGCGTGGGGGCGGGTCTAGCGGGATGTCCTACAATGAGCAGTTCTTC CASSLRGGGSSGMSYNEQFF 20 TRBJ2-1 TRBV5-4 TRBD2 .
TGCGCCAGCAGCTTGACTGGCAACTACGAGCAGTACTTC CASSLTGNYEQYF 13 TRBJ2-7 TRBV5-1 . .
TGTGCCAGCAGCCCCGAGTGGGGGAGTAGGAACGAGCAGTACTTC CASSPEWGSRNEQYF 15 TRBJ2-7 TRBV11-2 . .
TGTGCCATCAGTGAAGGAGCTCGGGAGACCCAGTACTTC CAISEGARETQYF 13 TRBJ2-5 TRBV10-3 . once
TGTGCCAGCAGCTTAGAAAGGGGTAAAGCTTTCTTT CASSLERGKAFF 12 TRBJ1-1 TRBV11-2 . .
TGTGCCAGTAGTATAGCGACAGGGTCGGATTCCTTCTCCTACAATGAGCAGTTCTTC CASSIATGSDSFSYNEQFF 19 TRBJ2-1 TRBV19 TRBD1 .
TGTGCCATCAGACGACTAGCGGGAGGATACACCGGGGAGCTGTTTTTT CAIRRLAGGYTGELFF 16 TRBJ2-2 TRBV10-3 TRBD2 .